This T cell receptor (beta chain) derives from a study of shared clonotypes between healthy human individuals (dated by TCRdb to 2018 to 2020). In terms of the full investigation: The cohort included three men and a couple of women between 18 and 49 years of age. For each donor, CD4 naive and CD4 memory were each given three plates, CD8 naive was given two plates, and CD8 memory was given one plate. Blood TCR repertoires of about five healthy adults were deeply sequenced to estimate repertoire size and the extent of clonotype sharing between individuals. Different laboratories and diverse techniques were used to prepare libraries and sequence TCR repertoires, to increase sequencing depth and limit assay-specific biases. Between about 0.8 and 8.9 billion PBMCs per donor were obtained by leukapheresis.

The germline V gene specifies SGHRS as CDR1 and YFSETQ as CDR2. V and J lose 0 bases and 8 bases, and a span of 17 bases separates them. The CDR3 measures 15 amino acids from cysteine to phenylalanine. Kept here is only the CDR3 DNA, which spans 45 bases and is read in frame from base 1. Study-wide conclusions, independent of this receptor: Naive subsets generally had larger estimated clonotype richness than memory subsets. Based on pairwise subsampling, the degree of clonotype sharing among donors was expected to be affected by sequencing depth. When a few donors were compared, the shared fraction of clonotypes was about 5% for naive CD4, roughly 3.3% for naive CD8, 2% to 2.5% for memory CD4, and approximately 0.4% for memory CD8. The genetic and exposure-history diversity represented was limited by the small number of donors. Compared with non-shared clonotypes, clonotypes shared by all four sorted-subset donors had higher generation probabilities. Sampling was limited to blood, and TCR repertoires in tissue likely differ from TCR repertoires in blood. Rarefaction of sorted-subset datasets indicated incomplete sequencing despite the large sequencing depth.

Using the deep immunoSEQ assay, TCR CDR3 regions were amplified from genomic DNA by multiplex PCR. Extracted genomic DNA from each cell subset was spread evenly across all wells of several immunoSEQ 96-well plates, with each plate serving as a replicate. For sorted subsets, about 200 ng genomic DNA, equal to 25,000 to 35,000 T cell genomes, was loaded into each replicate PCR. Purified libraries were quantified with a Qubit 3.0 fluorometer, sized on a Bioanalyzer 2100, and re-quantified with the KAPA Library Quantification kit. Every immunoSEQ 96-well plate was sequenced on a dedicated single-read 150-cycle Illumina NextSeq 550 flow cell. Concerning the study's data processing: The immunoSEQ output contained only junctional sequences without quality scores, so filtering could not match that applied to full-length reads. To assign V/J genes and CDR3, sequences were annotated against IMGT germline references using PyIR, a Python wrapper for IgBLAST v1.9. Reads were removed for weak V/J assignments (E-value above 1e-6), missing CDR3, stop codons, out-of-frame junctions, or ambiguous translated residues. A V3J clonotype was defined by an identical inferred V gene, J gene, and CDR3 amino acid sequence. The percentage overlap between two repertoires was calculated by dividing the number of shared unique clonotypes by the size of the smaller repertoire. Three approaches were used to assess repertoire richness: RTK rarefaction, the Chao1 estimator, and Recon v2.1 estimates of unobserved clonotypes. OLGA was used to compute generation probabilities for all TCRbeta clonotypes that the gDNA method yielded from four donors. This is the immuneACCESS table as TCRdb keeps it, with only in-frame sequences that have V and J called. A part of the clones is gone; compared with another copy, unresolved V genes explain less than half, and the rest is unexplained. V, J and clone size were drawn from that table, and D and trimming were deduced from the DNA. For this sample the table gives about 1.4 million clones, of which roughly 96% were detected only once. The leading ten clones occupy 0.95% to 1.5% of the sample.

Of note for this clone: The antigen this receptor binds is unknown. No much larger clone exists at a distance of one base, and base qualities are not known.

Healthy HIV-negative adults with no recently reported acute infections or vaccinations were included as donors. All donors were Caucasian adults living in Nashville, Tennessee, USA. CD4+ T cells were enriched through magnetic negative selection, after which naive cells were positively selected on CD45RA and the remaining negative fraction served as the memory subset. After blood collection by leukapheresis, PBMCs were isolated using Ficoll-Histopaque density gradient centrifugation and then cryopreserved in the vapor phase of liquid nitrogen. Purity and quantity of every magnetically sorted T cell population were checked by analytical flow cytometry. Genomic DNA was isolated from every sorted fraction and measured by UV absorbance on a Nanodrop 2000c.

This TCR came from a man aged 30-40 years in good health. The sequence joins TRBV5-1 to TRBJ1-2, with no reliable assignment of the D segment. The sequenced sample was naive CD4+ T cells sorted from blood. What the cell subset or site label conveys for this sample: CD45RA+ positively selected. The DNA is as follows: TGCGCCAGCAGCTTGGGAGCGGCGGCATCTGGGGGCTACACCTTC. This gives the protein CASSLGAAASGGYTF.